This TCR beta chain was profiled in a study of neurological immune-mediated disorders. Study as a whole: Relapsing-remitting forms accounted for 31 of the 34 multiple sclerosis patients and secondary progressive forms for 3.

By 5'RACE with 10-nucleotide random UMIs, the cDNA was made. One entry per CDR3 protein results from TCRdb running MiXCR on the 5' RACE reads. Among about 58,000 distinct CDR3 sequences, 3% to 3.5% were seen once, and the ten largest hold 6% to 8.5%. Germline V gene sequence: CDR1 MNHEY, CDR2 SVGEGT. V gave up 2 bases and J gave up 2 bases, with 6 bases separating them. The CDR3 runs to 13 residues. This clonotype was seen repeatedly, ten times or more. Its antigen remains unidentified. Study conclusions and caveats: Expanded clones shared no identical CDR3 amino acid sequences across subjects, which suggested private TCR-beta repertoires in all groups.

The sequence came from an older woman with multiple sclerosis. Material: PBMCs. The J gene is TRBJ1-1, the V gene TRBV6-2 or TRBV6-3; maybe TRBD1 (5 bases). CDR3 region: CASSYGDNTEAFF. CDR3 sequence (DNA): TGTGCCAGCAGTTACGGGGACAACACTGAAGCTTTCTTT.